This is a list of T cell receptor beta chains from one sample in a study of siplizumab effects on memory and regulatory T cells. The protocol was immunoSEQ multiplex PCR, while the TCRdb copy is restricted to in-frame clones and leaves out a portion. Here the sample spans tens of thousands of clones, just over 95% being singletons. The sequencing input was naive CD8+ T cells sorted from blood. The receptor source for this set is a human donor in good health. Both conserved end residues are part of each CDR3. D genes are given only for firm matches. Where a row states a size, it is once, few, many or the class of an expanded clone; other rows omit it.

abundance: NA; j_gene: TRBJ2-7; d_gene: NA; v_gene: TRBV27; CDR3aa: CASSQSAWNEQYF; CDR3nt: TGTGCCAGCAGCCAGTCAGCTTGGAACGAGCAGTACTTC
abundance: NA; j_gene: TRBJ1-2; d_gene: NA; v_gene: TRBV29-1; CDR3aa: CSAGEGAYGYTF; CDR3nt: TGCAGCGCTGGGGAAGGGGCCTATGGCTACACCTTC
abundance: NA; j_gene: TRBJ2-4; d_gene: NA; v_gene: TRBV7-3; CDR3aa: CASSLNPQSLAKNIQYF; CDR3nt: TGTGCCAGCAGCTTAAACCCACAGAGCCTAGCCAAAAACATTCAGTACTTC
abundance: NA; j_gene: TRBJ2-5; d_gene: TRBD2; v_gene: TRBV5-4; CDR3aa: CASSPGSAGSYQETQYF; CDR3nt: TGTGCCAGCAGCCCGGGCTCAGCGGGGTCGTACCAAGAGACCCAGTACTTC
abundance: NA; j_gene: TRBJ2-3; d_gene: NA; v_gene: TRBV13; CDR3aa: CASSLSGGFSTDTQYF; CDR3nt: TGTGCCAGCAGCTTATCTGGGGGGTTTAGCACAGATACGCAGTATTTT
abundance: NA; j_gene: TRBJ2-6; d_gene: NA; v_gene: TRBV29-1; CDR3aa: CSVDGWAGANVLTF; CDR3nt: TGCAGCGTTGACGGGTGGGCTGGGGCCAACGTCCTGACTTTC
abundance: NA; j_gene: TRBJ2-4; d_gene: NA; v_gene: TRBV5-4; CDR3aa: CASSFMGGLAKNIQYF; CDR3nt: TGTGCCAGCAGCTTCATGGGGGGATTAGCCAAAAACATTCAGTACTTC
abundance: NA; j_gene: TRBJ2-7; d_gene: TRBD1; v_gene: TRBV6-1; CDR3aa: CASSELQGGQTTYEQYF; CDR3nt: TGTGCCAGCAGTGAATTACAGGGGGGACAGACCACCTACGAGCAGTACTTC
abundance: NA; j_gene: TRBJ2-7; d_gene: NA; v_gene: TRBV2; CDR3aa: CASSENSGTVYYEQYF; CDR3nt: TGTGCCAGCAGTGAAAATTCCGGGACCGTCTACTACGAGCAGTACTTC
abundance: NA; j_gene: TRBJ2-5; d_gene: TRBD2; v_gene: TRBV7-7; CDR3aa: CASSLTSGDQETQYF; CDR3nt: TGTGCCAGCAGTCTGACTAGCGGGGACCAAGAGACCCAGTACTTC
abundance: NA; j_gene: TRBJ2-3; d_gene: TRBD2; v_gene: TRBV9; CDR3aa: CASSALLAGESTDTQYF; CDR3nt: TGTGCCAGCAGCGCTCTTCTAGCGGGGGAGAGCACAGATACGCAGTATTTT
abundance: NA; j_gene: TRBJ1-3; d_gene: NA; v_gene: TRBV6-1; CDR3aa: CASSDLTADTIYF; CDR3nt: TGTGCCAGCAGTGACCTAACGGCGGACACCATATATTTT
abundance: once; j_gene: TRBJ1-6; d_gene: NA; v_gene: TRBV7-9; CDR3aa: CASSFEQGESPLHF; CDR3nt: TGTGCCAGCAGCTTCGAGCAGGGAGAATCACCCCTCCACTTT
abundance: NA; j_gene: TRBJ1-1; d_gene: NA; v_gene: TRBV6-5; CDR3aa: CASSLGPPGAEAFF; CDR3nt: TGTGCCAGCAGCCTGGGACCCCCCGGCGCTGAAGCTTTCTTT
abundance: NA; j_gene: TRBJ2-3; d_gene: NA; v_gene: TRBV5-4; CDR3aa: CASMETAETDTQYF; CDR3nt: TGTGCCAGCATGGAGACGGCCGAAACAGATACGCAGTATTTT
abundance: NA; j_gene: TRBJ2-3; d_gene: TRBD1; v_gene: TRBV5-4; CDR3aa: CASSSGTGGTDTQYF; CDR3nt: TGTGCCAGCAGCTCCGGGACAGGGGGAACAGATACGCAGTATTTT
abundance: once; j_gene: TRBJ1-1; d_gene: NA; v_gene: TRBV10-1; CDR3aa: CASRTGRAEAFF; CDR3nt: TGCGCCAGCAGGACGGGTCGTGCTGAAGCTTTCTTT
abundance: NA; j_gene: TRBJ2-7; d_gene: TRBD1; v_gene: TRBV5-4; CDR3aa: CASSRGQQGTYGVQYF; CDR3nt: TGTGCCAGCAGCCGGGGACAGCAGGGTACCTACGGTGTGCAGTACTTC
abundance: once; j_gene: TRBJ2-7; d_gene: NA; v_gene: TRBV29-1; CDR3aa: CSGMSEGSSYEQYF; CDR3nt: TGCAGCGGGATGTCGGAGGGGAGCTCCTACGAGCAGTACTTC
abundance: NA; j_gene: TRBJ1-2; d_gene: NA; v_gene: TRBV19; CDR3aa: CASMTVYGYTF; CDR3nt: TGTGCCAGTATGACAGTCTATGGCTACACCTTC
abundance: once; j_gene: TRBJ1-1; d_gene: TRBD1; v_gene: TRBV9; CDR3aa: CASSVRGQNTEAFF; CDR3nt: TGTGCCAGCAGCGTAAGGGGGCAGAACACTGAAGCTTTCTTT
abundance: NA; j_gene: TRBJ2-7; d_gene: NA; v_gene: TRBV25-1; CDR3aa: CASSPGTAYEQYF; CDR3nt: TGTGCCAGCAGCCCAGGGACGGCGTACGAGCAGTACTTC
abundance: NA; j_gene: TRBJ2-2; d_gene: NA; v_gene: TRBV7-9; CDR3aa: CASSLAADMFTGELFF; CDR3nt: TGTGCCAGCAGCTTAGCAGCAGACATGTTCACCGGGGAGCTGTTTTTT
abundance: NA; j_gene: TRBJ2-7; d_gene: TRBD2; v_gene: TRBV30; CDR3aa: CAWSEWGGSYEQYF; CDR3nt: TGTGCCTGGAGTGAGTGGGGGGGTTCCTACGAGCAGTACTTC
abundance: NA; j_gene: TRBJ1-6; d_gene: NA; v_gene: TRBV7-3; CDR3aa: CASSAEAGNSPLHF; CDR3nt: TGTGCCAGCAGCGCGGAGGCGGGTAATTCACCCCTCCACTTT
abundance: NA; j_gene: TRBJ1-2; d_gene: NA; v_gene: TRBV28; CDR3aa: CASSSRGTNYGYTF; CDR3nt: TGTGCCAGCAGTTCCAGGGGAACGAACTATGGCTACACCTTC